The T cell receptor (beta chain) under discussion was sequenced for a study of cytomegalovirus exposure and HLA in healthy donors. Primers included in the PCR were 60 Vbeta and 13 Jbeta primers. How the authors handled the data: Among the unique TCR beta chains that a later analysis counted, 80 million to 100 million in all, 9.5 million to 11 million were shared. Only in-frame clones appear in the TCRdb table, and some are missing; sequencing was by immunoSEQ multiplex PCR. D and trimming were read from the DNA, whereas the V and J calls and clone size are those reported in that table. The table has 130,000 to 150,000 clones, around 80% seen once. As concerns this clone: Antigen unknown.

General study results and limits: As was reported, the HLA-A and HLA-B alleles of most subjects were accurately predicted from TCR beta sequences. Whilst most TCR sequences proved rare, a subset of public TCRs occurred across many donors. Reports showed the classifier diagnosing cytomegalovirus status with high specificity and sensitivity.

Material for sequencing was PBMCs. The clonotype was recovered from a female donor in good health and CMV-seronegative.

CDR3 protein: CASSRDRGYEQYF. The CDR3 DNA follows: TGTGCCAGCAGCCGGGACAGGGGCTACGAGCAGTACTTC. V and J are TRBV11-1 and TRBJ2-7, with 10 bases aligning to TRBD1. The ends lost 5 bases at V and 3 bases at J; junction bases unmatched: 1. Germline CDR1 reads SGHAT; CDR2 reads FQDESV (reference sequence). CDR3 length equals 13 residues. The whole variable domain, remainder taken from reference TRBV11-1 and TRBJ2-7, is EAEVAQSPRYKITEKSQAVAFWCDPISGHATLYWYRQILGQGPELLVQFQDESVVDDSQLPKDRFSAERLKGVDSTLKIQPAELGDSAMYLCASSRDRGYEQYFGPGTRLTVT.